The 20 T cell receptor beta chains below all came from one sample that was sequenced in a study of CD8 T cells in ankylosing spondylitis. TCRdb reanalysed the 5' RACE reads using MiXCR and keeps one entry per CDR3 protein. The sample contains more than 110,000 distinct CDR3 sequences, 7% to 9% of which appear only once. The sequenced sample was synovial fluid, either unsorted or a sorted T cell fraction (not recorded which). The receptors here all came from a male donor with ankylosing spondylitis.

At least ten counts were recorded for this clonotype. This chain connects TRBV7-9 to TRBJ2-5; D is undetermined. The CDR3 loop spans 14 amino acids. V shed 5 bases and J shed 3 bases, with 13 bases lying between them. CDR1 and CDR2 from the germline V gene are SEHNR and FQNEAQ (reference sequence). The CDR3 sequence: CASSRTGSEETQYF. The CDR3 nucleotides read TGTGCCAGCAGCCGTACCGGGTCTGAAGAGACCCAGTACTTC. The variable domain in full, with the rest retrieved from reference TRBV7-9 and TRBJ2-5, is DTGVSQNPRHKITKRGQNVTFRCDPISEHNRLYWYRQTLGQGPEFLTYFQNEAQLEKSRLLSDRFSAERPKGSFSTLEIQRTEQGDSAMYLCASSRTGSEETQYFGPGTRLLVL.

This clonotype has more than one count but fewer than ten. The chain has TRBV5-1 and TRBJ2-1, with 11 nucleotides matching TRBD2. After removal of 4 bases from V and 5 bases from J, the junction contained 5 bases not matched to a gene. There are 15 residues in the CDR3. Germline CDR1 and CDR2: SGHRS and YFSETQ. The CDR3 coding sequence is TGCGCCAGCAGCACACTAGCGGGGGCCCACAATGAGCAGTTCTTC. It is translated as CASSTLAGAHNEQFF.

The sample holds a few counts of this clonotype. The rearrangement joins TRBV11-1 to TRBJ2-2; maybe TRBD2 (5 bases). V lost 4 bases to trimming and J lost 1 base, with 22 bases between them. CDR3 length: 19 residues. Germline V lookup: CDR1 SGHAT, CDR2 FQDESV (reference sequence). The CDR3, as DNA: TGTGCCAGCAGCTCTCAACGGGATAGGATCGTGAGGAACACCGGGGAGCTGTTTTTT. Translation: CASSSQRDRIVRNTGELFF.

The table lists this clonotype with many counts. The V gene is TRBV24-1, the J gene TRBJ2-3; D perhaps matches TRBD1 (6 bases). V was shortened by 6 bases and J by 5 bases, with 14 bases between the two germline ends. Germline CDR1 KGHDR, CDR2 SFDVKD. This CDR3 is 14 amino acids long. In DNA form, the CDR3 reads TGTGCCACCAGTCCCAACAGGGCCGTAGATACGCAGTATTTT. Its translation is CATSPNRAVDTQYF.

This clonotype was counted at least ten times. The chain links TRBV4-2 to TRBJ1-1; tentative D call: TRBD1 (5 bases). V was cut by 4 bases and J by 1 base, with 10 bases left in between. Germline V lookup: CDR1 LGHNA, CDR2 YNFKEQ. This CDR3 region has 14 residues. The CDR3 region has the DNA TGTGCCAGCAGCCGCCTACAGGAGAACACTGAAGCTTTCTTT. Encoded protein: CASSRLQENTEAFF.

V usage is TRBV10-3 and J usage is TRBJ2-6; 8 bases map to TRBD2. Germline CDR1 reads ENHRY; CDR2 reads SYGVKD. The CDR3 sequence is 16 residues long. The J segment lost 4 bases and the V segment lost 5 bases, leaving 7 bases of the junction unmatched. The CDR3 loop is CAISPGRATGANVLTF. CDR3 sequence (DNA): TGTGCCATCAGTCCCGGGAGGGCAACGGGGGCCAACGTCCTGACTTTC.

This CDR3 is CASSVPSGANVLTF. CDR3 coding DNA: TGTGCCAGCAGCGTCCCCTCTGGGGCCAACGTCCTGACTTTC. This chain connects TRBV9 to TRBJ2-6; D remains ambiguous. V was trimmed by 2 bases and J by 0 bases, leaving 3 bases between them. This CDR3 is 14 amino acids long. Looked up from germline, CDR1 is SGDLS and CDR2 is YYNGEE.

The chain employs TRBV3-1 and TRBJ1-1, with D unclear. Between the trimmed V and J ends, which lost 4 bases and 2 bases, there was a span of 5 bases. The germline V gene encodes CDR1 LGHDT and CDR2 YNNKEL (reference sequence). This CDR3 comprises 12 residues. DNA of the CDR3: TGTGCCAGCAGCCGAGAAAACACTGAAGCTTTCTTT. Protein: CASSRENTEAFF. Complete variable domain (other parts from reference TRBV3-1 and TRBJ1-1): DTAVSQTPKYLVTQMGNDKSIKCEQNLGHDTMYWYKQDSKKFLKIMFSYNNKELIINETVPNRFSPKSPDKAHLNLHINSLELGDSAVYFCASSRENTEAFFGQGTRLTVV.

In its sample, this clonotype was seen a few times. V gene TRBV10-3 combines with J gene TRBJ2-1; 11 nucleotides line up with TRBD2. CDR1 and CDR2 (germline): ENHRY, SYGVKD. J was trimmed by 1 base and V by 10 bases; bases with no gene match: 9. The length of the CDR3 is 16 residues. For the CDR3, the DNA is TGTGCCACCTTAGGACTAGCGGGCAGGTCCTACAATGAGCAGTTCTTC. Translation: CATLGLAGRSYNEQFF.

This clonotype was observed many times. The chain links TRBV2 to TRBJ2-2; D is undetermined. V dropped 6 bases and J dropped 6 bases, with 11 bases sitting between them. This CDR3 is built from 13 residues. The germline CDR1 and CDR2 sequences are SNHLY and FYNNEI. Here the CDR3 reads CASRADIAGELFF. In DNA form, the CDR3 reads TGTGCCAGCAGGGCCGACATTGCCGGGGAGCTGTTTTTT.

The J gene is TRBJ2-1, the V gene TRBV27; 9 nucleotides match TRBD2. The CDR3 length is 17 residues. The trim removed 4 bases at V and 9 bases at J, leaving 16 bases unmatched. The V gene's germline CDR1 is MNHEY and CDR2 SMNVEV (reference sequence). The CDR3 loop reads CASSSLLRGRAGVEQFF. The CDR3 DNA reads TGTGCCAGCAGTTCCCTCCTCCGCGGGAGGGCCGGGGTTGAGCAGTTCTTC.

This clonotype was counted only a few times. V and J are TRBV11-2 and TRBJ2-4; no firm D call. Germline V lookup: CDR1 SGHAT, CDR2 FQNNGV. The CDR3 sequence is 11 residues long. V lost 2 bases and J 10 bases, leaving 6 bases between the germline ends. CDR3 in DNA: TGTGCCAGCAGCTTACAACTGATTCAGTACTTC. Its protein product is CASSLQLIQYF.

This clonotype was seen a handful of times. The rearrangement uses TRBV20-1 and TRBJ1-3; D is uncertain. Trimming cost V 0 bases and J 0 bases, with 9 bases left between them. This CDR3 comprises 15 residues. Per germline, CDR1 DFQATT and CDR2 SNEGSKA (reference sequence). The CDR3 DNA is TGCAGTGCTAGAGATGTAGCATACTCTGGAAACACCATATATTTT. This codes for CSARDVAYSGNTIYF.

J is TRBJ2-7 and V is TRBV7-8; 7 nucleotides line up with TRBD2. V shed 1 base, J shed 3 bases, and the junction held 6 bases outside the gene matches. Germline V gives CDR1 SGHVS, CDR2 FQNEAQ. The CDR3 consists of 15 residues. In DNA form, the CDR3 reads TGTGCCAGCAGCTTAGTTTTGGGGGGGGTCTACGAGCAGTACTTC. Translating it yields CASSLVLGGVYEQYF. Complete variable domain (other parts from reference TRBV7-8 and TRBJ2-7): GAGVSQSPRYKVAKRGQDVALRCDPISGHVSLFWYQQALGQGPEFLTYFQNEAQLDKSGLPSDRFFAERPEGSVSTLKIQRTQQEDSAVYLCASSLVLGGVYEQYFGPGTRLTVT.

Only a few counts were recorded for this clonotype. The V gene is TRBV20-1, the J gene TRBJ1-2; 10 nucleotides align to TRBD1. Per germline, CDR1 DFQATT and CDR2 SNEGSKA (reference sequence). The CDR3 has 15 residues. V lost 5 bases to trimming and J lost 4 bases; unmatched junction nucleotides: 10. In nucleotides, the CDR3 is TGCAGTGCTTGGGGGCGGGGACAGGGGTTCTATGGCTACACCTTC. It is translated as CSAWGRGQGFYGYTF.

V usage is TRBV18 and J usage is TRBJ2-3; unclear D gene. This CDR3 spans 14 amino acids. From germline, CDR1 is KGHSH and CDR2 LQKENI. V dropped 2 bases and J dropped 0 bases, with 6 bases sitting between them. DNA of the CDR3: TGTGCCAGCTCACCAGATAGCAGCACAGATACGCAGTATTTT. This translates into CASSPDSSTDTQYF.

This clonotype was found a few times. J is TRBJ2-7 and V is TRBV4-2; no firm D call. The germline V and J ends were trimmed by 4 bases and 7 bases, with 17 bases remaining between them. Per germline, CDR1 LGHNA and CDR2 YNFKEQ. The length of the CDR3 is 14 residues. CDR3: CASSPGTRFKEQYF. The CDR3 region has the DNA TGTGCCAGCAGCCCCGGTACCAGGTTCAAGGAGCAGTACTTC.

The sample holds many counts of this clonotype. In nucleotides, the CDR3 is TGTGCCAGCAGCGTAACACCCTATGAAAAACTGTTTTTT. Protein sequence: CASSVTPYEKLFF. The V gene is TRBV9, the J gene TRBJ1-4, with unresolved D. V shed 1 base and J shed 6 bases, with 7 bases lying between them. This CDR3 comprises 13 residues. CDR1 is SGDLS, CDR2 YYNGEE, per germline.

This clonotype was observed a handful of times. The rearrangement uses TRBV16 and TRBJ2-7; 7 bases match TRBD2. After removal of 2 bases from V and 6 bases from J, the junction contained 7 bases not matched to a gene. The CDR3 is made up of 14 amino acids. The germline V gene encodes CDR1 KGHSY and CDR2 FQNENV. CDR3 DNA sequence: TGTGCCAGCAGCCAAGGACTAGAAAGATCCGAGCAGTACTTC. Residues: CASSQGLERSEQYF.

This clonotype was found many times. V usage is TRBV3-1 and J usage is TRBJ2-7; D unclear. Trimming removed 1 base at V and 7 bases at J, with 5 bases between. Per the germline V gene, CDR1 is LGHDT and CDR2 is YNNKEL (reference sequence). The CDR3 sequence is 11 residues long. In DNA form, the CDR3 reads TGTGCCAGCAGCCAAGTCGGGGAGCAGTACTTC. Its translation: CASSQVGEQYF.